Sequencing of this TCR beta chain was carried out in a study of human T cells and chemical hapten exposure. Broader study findings: Sensitization with DPC brought no change to TCRs above 1 in 1000 in frequency.

Time point denoted: pre-sensitization, week 0. Sample treatment: therapeutic diphenylcyclopropenone sensitization with weekly scalp DPC. This clonotype showed up just a few times. The target antigen is unknown. CDR1 is SGHNT, CDR2 YYREEE, per germline (reference sequence). V shed 4 bases and J shed 6 bases, with 8 bases lying between them. The CDR3 covers 13 residues. In TCRdb, the RACE reads were re-called with MiXCR into one record per CDR3 protein. The sample has around 110,000 distinct CDR3 sequences, about 12% seen once; the top ten hold 1.6%. The source was whole blood, collected in connection with sensitization to the hapten diphenylcyclopropenone (DPC). This receptor was taken from a woman aged 45 to 65 with alopecia areata. Some clones in this sample may be carry-over from other donors' samples. This chain links TRBV5-4 with TRBJ1-6; weak D call: TRBD1 (5 bases). The CDR3 is CASSRDPNSPLHF. CDR3 sequence (DNA): TGTGCCAGCAGCCGGGACCCTAATTCACCCCTCCACTTT.